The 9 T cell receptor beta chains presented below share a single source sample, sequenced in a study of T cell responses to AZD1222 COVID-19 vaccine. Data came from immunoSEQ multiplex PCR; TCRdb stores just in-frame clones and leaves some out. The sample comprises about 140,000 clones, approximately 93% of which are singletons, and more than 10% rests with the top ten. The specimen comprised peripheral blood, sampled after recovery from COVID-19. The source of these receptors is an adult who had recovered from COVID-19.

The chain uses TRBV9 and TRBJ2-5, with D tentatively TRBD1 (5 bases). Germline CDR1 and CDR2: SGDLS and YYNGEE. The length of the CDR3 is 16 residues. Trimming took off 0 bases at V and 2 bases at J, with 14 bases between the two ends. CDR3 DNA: TGTGCCAGCAGCGTAGGGGGCGGAACCATTCAAGAGACCCAGTACTTC. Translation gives CASSVGGGTIQETQYF.

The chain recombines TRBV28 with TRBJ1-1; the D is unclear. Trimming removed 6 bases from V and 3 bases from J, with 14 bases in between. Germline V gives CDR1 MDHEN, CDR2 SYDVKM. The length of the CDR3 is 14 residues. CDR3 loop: CASRDPGKDTEAFF. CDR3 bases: TGTGCCAGCAGGGACCCCGGAAAAGACACTGAAGCTTTCTTT.

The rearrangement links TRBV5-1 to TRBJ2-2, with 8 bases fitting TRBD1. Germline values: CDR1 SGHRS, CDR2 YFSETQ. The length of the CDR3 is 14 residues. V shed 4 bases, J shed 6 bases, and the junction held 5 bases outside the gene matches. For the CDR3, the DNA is TGCGCCAGCAGCGTGAACAGGGGGGCCGGGGAGCTGTTTTTT. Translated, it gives CASSVNRGAGELFF.

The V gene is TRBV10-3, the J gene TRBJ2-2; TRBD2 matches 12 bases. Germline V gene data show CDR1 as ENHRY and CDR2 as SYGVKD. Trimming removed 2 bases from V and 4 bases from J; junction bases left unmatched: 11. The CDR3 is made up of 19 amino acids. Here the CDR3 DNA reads TGTGCCATCAGTGAGCCCAAGAAACTAGCGGGAGGAGGCACCGGGGAGCTGTTTTTT. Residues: CAISEPKKLAGGGTGELFF.

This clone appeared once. CDR3 nucleotide sequence: TGTGCCAGCAGCCACGATCGGGAGGGCACAGATACGCAGTATTTT. Translation gives CASSHDREGTDTQYF. The chain recombines TRBV3-1 (or the pseudogene TRBV3-2) with TRBJ2-3; 7 nucleotides line up with TRBD2. The CDR3 consists of 15 residues. Trimming removed 3 bases from V and 1 base from J; junction bases left unmatched: 4. CDR1 is LGHDT and CDR2 is YNNKEL in the germline V gene (reference sequence).

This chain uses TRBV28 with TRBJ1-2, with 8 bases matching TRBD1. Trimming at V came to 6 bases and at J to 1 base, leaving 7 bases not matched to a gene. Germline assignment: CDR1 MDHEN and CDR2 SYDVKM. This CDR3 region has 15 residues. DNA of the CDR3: TGTGCCAGCAGCTTAACGACAGGGGTTAACTATGGCTACACCTTC. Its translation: CASSLTTGVNYGYTF.

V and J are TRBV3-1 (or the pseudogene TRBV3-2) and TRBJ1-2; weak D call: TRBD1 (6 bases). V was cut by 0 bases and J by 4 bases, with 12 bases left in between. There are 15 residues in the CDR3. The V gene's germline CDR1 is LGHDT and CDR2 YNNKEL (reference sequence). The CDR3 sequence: CASSQDPRGSYGYTF. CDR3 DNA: TGTGCCAGCAGCCAAGATCCCAGGGGTAGCTATGGCTACACCTTC.

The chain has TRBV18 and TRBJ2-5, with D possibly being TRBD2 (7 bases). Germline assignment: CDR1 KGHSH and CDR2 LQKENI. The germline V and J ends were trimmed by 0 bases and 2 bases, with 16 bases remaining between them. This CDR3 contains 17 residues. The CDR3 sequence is CASSPPVGGAEQETQYF. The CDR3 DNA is TGTGCCAGCTCACCACCGGTGGGGGGGGCCGAGCAAGAGACCCAGTACTTC.

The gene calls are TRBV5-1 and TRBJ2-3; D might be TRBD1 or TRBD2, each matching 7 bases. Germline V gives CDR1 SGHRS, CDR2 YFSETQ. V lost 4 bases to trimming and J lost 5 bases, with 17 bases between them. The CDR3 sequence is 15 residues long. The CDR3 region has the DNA TGCGCCAGCAGCCAGGGGGGGAGATCAGGAGATACGCAGTATTTT. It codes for CASSQGGRSGDTQYF.